The entry below gives a single TCR beta chain sequence along with its context. Its antigen is not known. This CDR3 comprises 14 residues. Per germline, CDR1 MNHEY and CDR2 SVGAGI. Trimming removed 5 bases from V and 9 bases from J, with 17 bases in between. This record comes from a study of response to subunit inactivated influenza vaccine. Overall study results and limits: The authors suggested that few new T cells are recruited per seasonal influenza vaccination.

TCRdb re-called the RT-PCR reads with MiXCR, one entry per CDR3 protein. The sample includes about 800,000 distinct CDR3 sequences, 21% of them seen just once. The chain is built from TRBV6-5 and TRBJ2-1; perhaps D is TRBD1 or TRBD2 (5 bases each). This sequence originates from a man aged 45-60 years who received an inactivated influenza vaccine. The source was PBMCs from blood, collected around 5 days after vaccination. Here the CDR3 DNA reads TGTGCCAGCAGTAACGGGGCCTACCGGAGTGAGCAGTTCTTC. Translated, it gives CASSNGAYRSEQFF.